This T cell receptor beta chain was recovered during a study of T cell responses to AZD1222 COVID-19 vaccine. The V gene's germline CDR1 is LNHDA and CDR2 SQIVND (reference sequence). This CDR3 has 16 amino acids. V gave up 4 bases and J gave up 3 bases; unmatched junction bases: 7. The data were produced by immunoSEQ multiplex PCR, yet TCRdb's version contains in-frame clones alone and is incomplete. This sample yields about 210,000 clones, of which approximately 94% are seen a single time; around 1.8% belongs to the top ten. This clone was seen a handful of times. The chain uses TRBV19 and TRBJ2-3; 10 bases are shared with TRBD1. Sequencing used peripheral blood, obtained 28 days after the second dose of the MenACWY control vaccine. The sequence was obtained from an adult who received the MenACWY meningococcal vaccine as a control. CDR3 loop: CASSTLTDRGTDTQYF. The DNA of the CDR3 is TGTGCCAGTAGTACACTAACGGACAGGGGGACAGATACGCAGTATTTT.